The 28 T cell receptor beta chains below come from one sample, sequenced in a study of T-cell reconstitution after alpha-beta-depleted transplantation in children. Researchers prepared the TCRbeta library using unique molecular identifiers, the study reports. Via MiXCR, TCRdb re-called the PCR reads, giving one row per CDR3 protein. The top ten hold under 35% of the sample, which has fewer than 500,000 distinct CDR3 sequences, roughly 43% seen once. Sequencing was performed on PBMCs, taken before TCRalphabeta/CD19-depleted stem cell transplant. These receptors came from a girl aged 2-10 years with aplastic anemia, due to receive a stem cell transplant.

This clonotype was found many times. The chain carries TRBV5-1 and TRBJ2-1; 10 bases line up with TRBD2. CDR1 and CDR2 from the germline V gene are SGHRS and YFSETQ. The length of the CDR3 is 14 residues. V lost 0 bases to trimming and J lost 9 bases; unmatched junction nucleotides: 3. CDR3 DNA: TGCGCCAGCAGCTTGGAGGGACTAGCGCTTGAGCAGTTCTTC. Its translation: CASSLEGLALEQFF.

The rearrangement uses TRBV5-1 and TRBJ2-3; tentatively, D is TRBD1 (5 bases). This CDR3 region has 15 residues. Germline V gene sequence: CDR1 SGHRS, CDR2 YFSETQ. V lost 7 bases and J 0 bases, leaving 15 bases between the germline ends. This chain's CDR3 is CASRPPYRSTDTQYF. CDR3 bases: TGCGCCAGCCGTCCCCCATACAGGAGCACAGATACGCAGTATTTT.

V usage is TRBV12-3 or TRBV12-4 and J usage is TRBJ2-1; D is uncertain. CDR3 size: 17 residues. V shed 6 bases and J shed 0 bases, with 18 bases lying between them. CDR3 nucleotide sequence: TGTGCCAGCAGCTTGCCGTGGTCTTCGAGCTCCTACAATGAGCAGTTCTTC. Its translation: CASSLPWSSSSYNEQFF.

This clonotype was counted ten times or more. The rearrangement joins TRBV19 to TRBJ2-1; TRBD2 agrees at 8 bases. Germline lookup yields CDR1 LNHDA and CDR2 SQIVND (reference sequence). The CDR3 contains 13 residues. V was pared by 5 bases and J by 7 bases, with 4 bases of the junction left unmatched. CDR3 coding DNA: TGTGCCAGTAGTTTGATAGCGGGAAATGAGCAGTTCTTC. Protein product: CASSLIAGNEQFF.

The rearrangement uses TRBV12-3 or TRBV12-4 and TRBJ2-7; no clear D. V lost 8 bases, J lost 2 bases, and 13 bases lay in between. The CDR3 is made up of 13 amino acids. In nucleotides, the CDR3 is TGTGCCAGCGGGTTCGGTAAGGCCTACGAGCAGTACTTC. Protein product: CASGFGKAYEQYF.

This clonotype was recorded a few times. The V gene is TRBV2, the J gene TRBJ1-6; 10 bases agree with TRBD1. Germline CDR1 reads SNHLY; CDR2 reads FYNNEI. V trimming: 4 bases; J trimming: 10 bases; junction bases outside the gene matches: 7. This CDR3 has 15 amino acids. CDR3 nucleotides: TGTGCCAGCAGTGTTCGGGGACAGGGGCAATCACCCCTCCACTTT. Protein: CASSVRGQGQSPLHF.

The gene calls are TRBV28 and TRBJ2-2, with TRBD1 matching 9 bases. The CDR3 contains 14 residues. V lost 10 bases to trimming and J lost 0 bases; unmatched junction nucleotides: 3. Germline lookup yields CDR1 MDHEN and CDR2 SYDVKM. CDR3 DNA: TGTGCCACCGGGACAGGGTCGAACACCGGGGAGCTGTTTTTT. Its protein is CATGTGSNTGELFF.

The V and J genes are TRBV7-8 and TRBJ2-3; D might be TRBD1 (7 bases). The CDR3 length is 14 residues. Germline V gene sequence: CDR1 SGHVS, CDR2 FQNEAQ. The V gene lost 8 bases and the J gene lost 3 bases, with 15 bases spanning the gap. DNA of the CDR3: TGTGCCAGCTGGTCAGGGGGGACAACAGATACGCAGTATTTT. As protein: CASWSGGTTDTQYF.

The chain joins TRBV28 to TRBJ2-3; the match to TRBD1 covers 7 bases. The J segment lost 3 bases and the V segment lost 6 bases, leaving 9 bases of the junction unmatched. CDR1 is MDHEN and CDR2 is SYDVKM in the germline V gene. This CDR3 has 15 residues. Here the CDR3 DNA reads TGTGCCAGCAGCAACAGGGGTCGTCGGACAGATACGCAGTATTTT. This translates into CASSNRGRRTDTQYF.

With respect to this clonotype: This may stem from a read error, because a much larger clone lies one nucleotide away. The rearrangement joins TRBV5-1 to TRBJ1-6; TRBD1 might be the D (5 bases). The V end was cut by 2 bases, the J end by 8 bases, with 23 bases between. The CDR3 extends over 18 amino acids. The germline V gene encodes CDR1 SGHRS and CDR2 YFSETQ. CDR3 loop: CASSFGAGIPGDDSPLHF. CDR3 DNA: TGCGCCAGCAGCTTTGGCGCAGGAATTCCGGGGGATGATTCACCCCTCCACTTT.

The DNA of the CDR3 is TGTGCCAGCTCACCAGGGGCCCCAGGGGATCAGCCCCAGCATTTT. This sequence encodes CASSPGAPGDQPQHF. The chain couples TRBV18 to TRBJ1-5, with TRBD1 as a possible D gene (6 bases). Per germline, CDR1 KGHSH and CDR2 LQKENI. The CDR3 is made up of 15 amino acids. Trimming pared 2 bases from V and 5 bases from J, leaving 13 bases between.

The rearrangement joins TRBV10-2 to TRBJ2-3; 10 nucleotides line up with TRBD2. The CDR3 loop spans 18 amino acids. V gave up 7 bases and J gave up 0 bases; unmatched junction bases: 13. Germline V lookup: CDR1 WSHSY, CDR2 SAAADI. Written as DNA, the CDR3 is TGCGCCAGCATCGGTTCGGCTAGCGGGAGAGATAGCACAGATACGCAGTATTTT. Translation gives CASIGSASGRDSTDTQYF.

The genes are TRBV7-9 and TRBJ2-1; D not resolved. This CDR3 contains 15 residues. Germline CDR1 SEHNR, CDR2 FQNEAQ (reference sequence). Deletions cut 5 bases from V and 10 bases from J, with 21 bases between. DNA for the CDR3: TGTGCCAGCAGCGGTAAATACACATCTCCAATCGAGCAGTTCTTC. Translated, it gives CASSGKYTSPIEQFF.

The chain recombines TRBV5-1 with TRBJ2-3; 9 nucleotides line up with TRBD1. Per the germline V gene, CDR1 is SGHRS and CDR2 is YFSETQ. This CDR3 region has 16 residues. The junction had 7 bases not matched to a gene; V was cut back by 4 bases and J by 1 base. CDR3 coding DNA: TGCGCCAGCAGCAATCTACAGGGGGCACGCACAGATACGCAGTATTTT. Translating it yields CASSNLQGARTDTQYF.

This clonotype was observed a handful of times. This chain joins TRBV7-2 and TRBJ2-1; unclear D gene. V was trimmed by 8 bases and J by 6 bases, leaving 14 bases between them. The CDR3 is 13 residues long. From germline, CDR1 is SGHTA and CDR2 FQGNSA. CDR3 DNA sequence: TGTGCCAGCGCGTCAACAGTCCTCAATGAGCAGTTCTTC. Its translation: CASASTVLNEQFF.

V usage is TRBV5-1 and J usage is TRBJ1-2; TRBD1 agrees at 7 bases. The V gene's germline CDR1 is SGHRS and CDR2 YFSETQ. V dropped 0 bases and J dropped 7; count of bases not matched to a gene: 6. The CDR3 contains 14 residues. This CDR3 is CASSLGFRQGGYTF. CDR3 sequence (DNA): TGCGCCAGCAGCTTGGGGTTCCGACAGGGTGGCTACACCTTC.

This clonotype was seen more than once but under ten times. The gene calls are TRBV21-1 and TRBJ2-7. TRBV21-1 is recorded as a pseudogene. This CDR3 contains 12 residues. Here the CDR3 reads CASSSKENEQYF. CDR3 coding DNA: TGTGCCAGCAGCAGTAAGGAGAATGAGCAGTACTTC.

The sample holds a few counts of this clonotype. The chain joins TRBV10-3 to TRBJ2-7, with D perhaps given as TRBD1 or TRBD2 (6 bases each). V lost 2 bases and J 1 base, leaving 9 bases between the germline ends. The CDR3 length is 14 residues. Germline values: CDR1 ENHRY, CDR2 SYGVKD. CDR3 sequence: CAISEEGGSYEQYF. In DNA, the CDR3 is TGTGCCATCAGTGAGGAGGGGGGATCCTACGAGCAGTACTTC.

This clonotype has a count of ten or more. The chain uses TRBV7-9 and TRBJ2-3; weak D call: TRBD2 (6 bases). Per germline, CDR1 SEHNR and CDR2 FQNEAQ (reference sequence). V lost 0 bases, J lost 13 bases, and 20 bases lay in between. The CDR3 totals 15 residues. Written as DNA, the CDR3 is TGTGCCAGCAGCTTAGCGACCCCGACTAGACCCCGAGAGTATTTT. This gives the protein CASSLATPTRPREYF.

This clonotype has at least ten counts. CDR3 coding DNA: TGTGCCAGCAGTGGCCTCCTCGCGGGAGTGGAGAATGAGCAGTTCTTC. The encoded protein is CASSGLLAGVENEQFF. The chain has TRBV12-3 or TRBV12-4 and TRBJ2-1; 7 bases agree with TRBD2. The CDR3 runs to 16 residues. Germline trimming cut 5 bases from V and 7 bases from J; bases unmatched to any gene: 14.

The rearrangement links TRBV20-1 to TRBJ1-3; a weak D match, TRBD1 (6 bases). V was trimmed by 6 bases and J by 2 bases, leaving 11 bases between them. Germline V CDR1 and CDR2: DFQATT, SNEGSKA (reference sequence). The CDR3 runs 13 residues. The CDR3 nucleotides read TGCAGTGCCACACAGGGAGCTGGAAACACCATATATTTT. This gives the protein CSATQGAGNTIYF.

This clonotype was recorded a few times. The V call is TRBV5-1, the J call TRBJ1-1; D ambiguous. Trimming left V 1 base short and J 5 bases short, with 6 bases between. The CDR3 loop spans 12 amino acids. Germline values: CDR1 SGHRS, CDR2 YFSETQ. The CDR3 DNA sequence: TGCGCCAGCAGCTTGTATCCTACTGAAGCTTTCTTT. This sequence encodes CASSLYPTEAFF.

The genes are TRBV29-1 and TRBJ1-2, with a tentative D call TRBD1 (5 bases). In germline, CDR1 is SQVTM, CDR2 ANQGSEA. Trimming took off 0 bases at V and 8 bases at J, with 16 bases between the two ends. This CDR3 has 14 residues. The CDR3 bases are TGCAGCGTTGAAGATCCCAGGGAAAGTAGAGGCTACACCTTC. It encodes CSVEDPRESRGYTF. Supplemented by reference TRBV29-1 and TRBJ1-2, the full variable domain reads SAVISQKPSRDICQRGTSLTIQCQVDSQVTMMFWYRQQPGQSLTLIATANQGSEATYESGFVIDKFPISRPNLTFSTLTVSNMSPEDSSIYLCSVEDPRESRGYTFGSGTRLTVV.

This clonotype has at least ten counts. The rearrangement joins TRBV12-3 or TRBV12-4 to TRBJ2-4; 7 bases agree with TRBD1. The CDR3 is 15 amino acids. Losses at the gene ends were 6 bases for V and 4 bases for J; bases not matched to a gene: 9. CDR3 sequence reads: CASSPATGLKNIQYF. The CDR3 region has the DNA TGTGCCAGCAGCCCGGCGACAGGGCTAAAAAACATTCAGTACTTC.

The chain combines TRBV5-1 with TRBJ2-1; D not certain. The CDR3 is 15 residues long. CDR1 is SGHRS and CDR2 is YFSETQ in the germline V gene. Trimming took off 0 bases at V and 2 bases at J, with 9 bases between the two ends. The CDR3 protein is CASSLGHPAYNEQFF. CDR3 coding DNA: TGCGCCAGCAGCTTGGGCCACCCCGCCTACAATGAGCAGTTCTTC.

This chain connects TRBV7-2 to TRBJ2-1, with TRBD2 as a possible D gene (7 bases). The CDR3 contains 14 residues. Germline loops: CDR1 SGHTA, CDR2 FQGNSA. V gave up 1 base and J gave up 7 bases, with 11 bases separating them. CDR3 in amino acids: CASSLGAGANEQFF. For the CDR3, the DNA is TGTGCCAGCAGCTTAGGGGCGGGGGCGAATGAGCAGTTCTTC.

The chain recombines TRBV5-1 with TRBJ2-7; TRBD2 aligns across 8 bases. The CDR3 has 16 residues. The J segment lost 6 bases and the V segment lost 1 base, leaving 12 bases of the junction unmatched. Per the germline V gene, CDR1 is SGHRS and CDR2 is YFSETQ. The chain's CDR3 is CASSLNPGLGGREQYF. The CDR3 bases are TGCGCCAGCAGCTTGAACCCGGGACTAGGCGGCCGCGAGCAGTACTTC.

The chain couples TRBV20-1 to TRBJ2-3; TRBD2 matches at 9 bases. CDR3 size: 15 residues. The germline gives CDR1 DFQATT, CDR2 SNEGSKA (reference sequence). V lost 3 bases to trimming and J lost 6 bases; unmatched junction nucleotides: 10. CDR3 DNA: TGCAGTGCTAGCTCGCTAGCGGGGCCTCGGGATACGCAGTATTTT. It yields the protein CSASSLAGPRDTQYF.